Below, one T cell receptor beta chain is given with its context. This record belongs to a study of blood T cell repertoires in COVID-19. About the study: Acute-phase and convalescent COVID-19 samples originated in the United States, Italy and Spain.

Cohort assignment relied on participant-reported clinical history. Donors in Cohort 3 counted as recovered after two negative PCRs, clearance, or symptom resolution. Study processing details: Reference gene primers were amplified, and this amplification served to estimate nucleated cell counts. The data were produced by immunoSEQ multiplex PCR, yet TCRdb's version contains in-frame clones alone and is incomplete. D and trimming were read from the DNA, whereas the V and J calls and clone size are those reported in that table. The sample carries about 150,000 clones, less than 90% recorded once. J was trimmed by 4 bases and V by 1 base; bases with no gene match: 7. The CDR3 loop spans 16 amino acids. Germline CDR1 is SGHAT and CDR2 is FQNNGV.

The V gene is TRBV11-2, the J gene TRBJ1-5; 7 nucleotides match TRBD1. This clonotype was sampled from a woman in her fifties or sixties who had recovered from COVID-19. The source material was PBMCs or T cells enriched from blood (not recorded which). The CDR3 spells CASSLGLGQYNQPQHF. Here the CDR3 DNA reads TGTGCCAGCAGCTTAGGTTTGGGACAGTATAATCAGCCCCAGCATTTT.